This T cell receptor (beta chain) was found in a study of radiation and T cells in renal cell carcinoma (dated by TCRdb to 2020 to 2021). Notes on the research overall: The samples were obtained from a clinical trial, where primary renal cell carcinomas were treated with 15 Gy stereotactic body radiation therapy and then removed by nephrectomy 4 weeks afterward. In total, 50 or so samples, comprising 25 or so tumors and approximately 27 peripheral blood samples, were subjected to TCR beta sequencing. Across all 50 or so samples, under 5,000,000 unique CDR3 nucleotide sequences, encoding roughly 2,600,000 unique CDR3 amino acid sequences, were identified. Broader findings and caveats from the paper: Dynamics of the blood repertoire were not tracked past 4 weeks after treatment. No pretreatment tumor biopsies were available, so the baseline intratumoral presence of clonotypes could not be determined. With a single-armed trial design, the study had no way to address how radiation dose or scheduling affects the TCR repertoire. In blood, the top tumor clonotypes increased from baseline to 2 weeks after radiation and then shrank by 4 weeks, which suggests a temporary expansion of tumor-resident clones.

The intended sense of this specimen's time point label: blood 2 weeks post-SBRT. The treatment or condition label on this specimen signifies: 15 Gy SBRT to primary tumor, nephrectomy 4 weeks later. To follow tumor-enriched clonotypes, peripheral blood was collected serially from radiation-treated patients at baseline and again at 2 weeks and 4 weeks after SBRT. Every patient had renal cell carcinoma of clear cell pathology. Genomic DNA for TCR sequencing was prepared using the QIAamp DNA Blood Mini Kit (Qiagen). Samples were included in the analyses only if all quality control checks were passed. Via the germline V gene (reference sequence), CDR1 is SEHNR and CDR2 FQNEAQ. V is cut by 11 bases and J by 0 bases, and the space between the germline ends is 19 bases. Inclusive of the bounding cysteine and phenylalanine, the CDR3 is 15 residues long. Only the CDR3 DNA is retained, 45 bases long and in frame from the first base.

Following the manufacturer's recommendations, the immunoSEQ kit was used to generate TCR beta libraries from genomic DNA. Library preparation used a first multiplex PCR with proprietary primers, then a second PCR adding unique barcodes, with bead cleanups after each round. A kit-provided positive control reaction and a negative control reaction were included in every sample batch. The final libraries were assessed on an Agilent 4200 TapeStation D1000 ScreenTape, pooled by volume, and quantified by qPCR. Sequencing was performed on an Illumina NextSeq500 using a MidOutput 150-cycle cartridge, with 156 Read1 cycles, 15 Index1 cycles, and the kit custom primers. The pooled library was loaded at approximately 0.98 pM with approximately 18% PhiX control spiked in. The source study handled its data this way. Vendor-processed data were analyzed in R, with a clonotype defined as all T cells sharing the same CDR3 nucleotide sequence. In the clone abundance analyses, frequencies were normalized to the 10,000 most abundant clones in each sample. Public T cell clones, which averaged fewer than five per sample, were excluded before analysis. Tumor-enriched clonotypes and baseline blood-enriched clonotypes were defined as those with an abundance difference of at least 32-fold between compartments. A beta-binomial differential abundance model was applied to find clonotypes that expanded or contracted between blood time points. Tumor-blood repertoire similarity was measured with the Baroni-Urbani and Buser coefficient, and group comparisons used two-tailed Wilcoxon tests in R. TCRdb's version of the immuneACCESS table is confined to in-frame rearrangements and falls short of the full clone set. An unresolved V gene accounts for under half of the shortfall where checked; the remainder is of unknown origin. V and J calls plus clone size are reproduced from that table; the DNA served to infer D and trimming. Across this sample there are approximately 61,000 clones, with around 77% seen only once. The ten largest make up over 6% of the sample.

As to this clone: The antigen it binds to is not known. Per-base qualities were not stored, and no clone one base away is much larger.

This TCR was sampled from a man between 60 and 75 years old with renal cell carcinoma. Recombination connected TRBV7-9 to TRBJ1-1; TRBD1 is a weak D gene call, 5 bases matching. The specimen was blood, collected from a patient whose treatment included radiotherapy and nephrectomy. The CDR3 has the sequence CAGGGVATLNTEAFF. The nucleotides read TGTGCCGGCGGGGGGGTCGCTACTTTGAACACTGAAGCTTTCTTT. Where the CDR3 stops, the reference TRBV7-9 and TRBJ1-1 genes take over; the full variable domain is DTGVSQNPRHKITKRGQNVTFRCDPISEHNRLYWYRQTLGQGPEFLTYFQNEAQLEKSRLLSDRFSAERPKGSFSTLEIQRTEQGDSAMYLCAGGGVATLNTEAFFGQGTRLTVV.